The rows below give T cell receptor beta chains drawn from one sample of a study of shared clonotypes between healthy human individuals. The table came from immunoSEQ multiplex PCR; TCRdb's copy has only in-frame clones and leaves some out. Of around 2.5 million clones detected, over 85% appear once; the ten largest clones hold 0.36%. The sample consisted of naive CD4+ T cells from PBMCs. The receptors derive from a man between 18 and 35 years old in good health. Some clones in this sample may be carry-over from other donors' samples. The CDR3 runs from the conserved cysteine through the conserved F or W. A D gene is named only where the DNA matches it firmly. The size entry is marked missing in some rows and otherwise reads once, few, many or a size class.

size	V	D	length	J	DNA	CDR3
NA	TRBV5-1	TRBD1	14	TRBJ2-3	TGCGCCAGCAGCGGGGGACAGGGATCAGATACGCAGTATTTT	CASSGGQGSDTQYF
once	TRBV29-1	NA	13	TRBJ1-2	TGCAGCGTTGGTCATGAGGACCTCGGTGGCTACACCTTC	CSVGHEDLGGYTF
NA	TRBV11-2	NA	16	TRBJ2-2	TGTGCCAGCAGCCCAATTCAGGGGCCGAACACCGGGGAGCTGTTTTTT	CASSPIQGPNTGELFF
NA	TRBV7-2	NA	15	TRBJ1-1	TGTGCCAGCAGCTTAAAAGGGGGGCCTGGCACTGAAGCTTTCTTT	CASSLKGGPGTEAFF
NA	TRBV28	NA	14	TRBJ1-3	TGTGCCACATCCACAGGGTATACAGGAAACACCATATATTTT	CATSTGYTGNTIYF
NA	TRBV5-1	TRBD1	15	TRBJ1-2	TGCGCCAGCAGCTTGACCGGACAGGGCCCCTATGGCTACACCTTC	CASSLTGQGPYGYTF
NA	TRBV28	NA	13	TRBJ2-3	TGTGCCAGCAGCCTCTCGGGCCCAGATACGCAGTATTTT	CASSLSGPDTQYF
NA	TRBV9	NA	16	TRBJ2-3	TGTGCCAGCAGCGTGGGGCCCGCCCTCTCCGCAGATACGCAGTATTTT	CASSVGPALSADTQYF
NA	TRBV10-3	NA	12	TRBJ1-5	TGTGCCACCGCGGAGGGCCCCCAGCCCCAGCATTTT	CATAEGPQPQHF
once	TRBV18	NA	13	TRBJ1-2	TGTGCCAGCTCACCAAGGGACTACTATGGCTACACCTTC	CASSPRDYYGYTF
NA	TRBV6-6	TRBD2	13	TRBJ2-5	TGTGCCAGCAGGTTACTAGCGATAGAGACCCAGTACTTC	CASRLLAIETQYF
NA	TRBV14	TRBD2	18	TRBJ2-7	TGTGCCAGCAGCCCGGGACGTGTAGCGGGAGGGCCCTCCTACGAGCAGTACTTC	CASSPGRVAGGPSYEQYF
NA	TRBV6-1	NA	14	TRBJ2-3	TGTGCCAGCCGACAGCTTTTTCGCACAGATACGCAGTATTTT	CASRQLFRTDTQYF
NA	TRBV4-1	TRBD2	15	TRBJ2-7	TGCGCCAGCAGCCAAGGGACTAGCGTTACCTACGAGCAGTACTTC	CASSQGTSVTYEQYF
NA	TRBV6-1	NA	15	TRBJ2-6	TGTGCCAGCAGTTTTGTCTACTCTGGGGCCAACGTCCTGACTTTC	CASSFVYSGANVLTF
NA	TRBV30	NA	15	TRBJ1-2	TGTGCCTGGAGTGTTGGTGATCCAACTAACTATGGCTACACCTTC	CAWSVGDPTNYGYTF
few	TRBV30	TRBD1	13	TRBJ2-2	TGTGCCTGGGACAGGGTTAACACCGGGGAGCTGTTTTTT	CAWDRVNTGELFF
NA	TRBV28	NA	14	TRBJ1-6	TGTGCCAGCAGCTCCCACTTTGGCCTTTCACCCCTCCACTTT	CASSSHFGLSPLHF
NA	TRBV10-3	TRBD1	15	TRBJ2-7	TGTGCCATCAGTCCAAACAGGGGGAGCTCCTACGAGCAGTACTTC	CAISPNRGSSYEQYF
NA	TRBV5-1	TRBD1	16	TRBJ1-2	TGCGCCAGCAGCTCCGGGACAGGGGAGAGAGCAGGTGGCTACACCTTC	CASSSGTGERAGGYTF
NA	TRBV9	NA	16	TRBJ1-3	TGTGCCAGCAGCGTAGCCACAGCCTCTCCTGGAAACACCATATATTTT	CASSVATASPGNTIYF
few	TRBV6-1	NA	13	TRBJ1-5	TGTGCCAGCATGGATACAAGCAATCAGCCCCAGCATTTT	CASMDTSNQPQHF
NA	TRBV18	NA	13	TRBJ1-1	TGTGCCAGCTCACCACAGTTGAACACTGAAGCTTTCTTT	CASSPQLNTEAFF
NA	TRBV28	NA	13	TRBJ1-1	TGTGCCAGCAGTTTCCCGAAAAACACTGAAGCTTTCTTT	CASSFPKNTEAFF
once	TRBV4-1	NA	13	TRBJ2-3	TGCGCCAGCAGCCAAGTCCTCACAGATACGCAGTATTTT	CASSQVLTDTQYF
NA	TRBV7-3	NA	15	TRBJ2-2	TGTGCCAGCAGCTTAAATGCGCGGGGCACCGGGGAGCTGTTTTTT	CASSLNARGTGELFF
once	TRBV4-1	TRBD2	14	TRBJ2-1	TGCGCCAGCAGCCAGAGCGGGAGTTGGAATGAGCAGTTCTTC	CASSQSGSWNEQFF
NA	TRBV6-1	TRBD1	17	TRBJ1-1	TGTGCCAGCAGTGATAGGACAGGCCTTACCAGAGGTACTGAAGCTTTCTTT	CASSDRTGLTRGTEAFF
NA	TRBV2	NA	12	TRBJ2-7	TGTGCCAGCAGTGATCAACTCTACGAGCAGTACTTC	CASSDQLYEQYF
once	TRBV18	NA	13	TRBJ2-1	TGTGCCAGCTCACTACAGGATTACAATGAGCAGTTCTTC	CASSLQDYNEQFF